This T cell receptor (beta chain) was profiled in a study of response to subunit inactivated influenza vaccine. TCRdb called the RT-PCR reads again in MiXCR, with one record for every CDR3 protein. The sample yields roughly 500,000 distinct CDR3 sequences, under 25% seen once. The sample also formed part of further work on T cells expressing NK-cell markers. According to that study: Beta-chain TCR cDNA was generated via 5'RACE template switching with UMIs. Seven sequenced donors out of eight were HCMV-seropositive, one seronegative. Only alpha-beta TCR T cells were sorted in several experiments, using an anti-gamma-delta TCR antibody. Each of six donors carried dominant NKG2C+ clonotypes accounting for about 1.0-7.0% of CD8+ T cells. Questions lingered over whether expanded NKG2C+ T cell clones were HCMV-specific.

The clonotype was recovered from a man aged 50-60 years who received an inactivated influenza vaccine. This sample comprised CD4+ T cells sorted from PBMCs, obtained approximately 12 days after vaccination.

The CDR3 is CASGPYYEQYF. The CDR3 DNA is TGTGCCAGCGGGCCGTACTACGAGCAGTACTTC. This chain connects TRBV3-1 to TRBJ2-7; no clear D gene. CDR1 and CDR2 (germline): LGHDT, YNNKEL (reference sequence). This CDR3 spans 11 amino acids. V was trimmed by 8 bases and J by 3 bases, leaving 8 bases between them.